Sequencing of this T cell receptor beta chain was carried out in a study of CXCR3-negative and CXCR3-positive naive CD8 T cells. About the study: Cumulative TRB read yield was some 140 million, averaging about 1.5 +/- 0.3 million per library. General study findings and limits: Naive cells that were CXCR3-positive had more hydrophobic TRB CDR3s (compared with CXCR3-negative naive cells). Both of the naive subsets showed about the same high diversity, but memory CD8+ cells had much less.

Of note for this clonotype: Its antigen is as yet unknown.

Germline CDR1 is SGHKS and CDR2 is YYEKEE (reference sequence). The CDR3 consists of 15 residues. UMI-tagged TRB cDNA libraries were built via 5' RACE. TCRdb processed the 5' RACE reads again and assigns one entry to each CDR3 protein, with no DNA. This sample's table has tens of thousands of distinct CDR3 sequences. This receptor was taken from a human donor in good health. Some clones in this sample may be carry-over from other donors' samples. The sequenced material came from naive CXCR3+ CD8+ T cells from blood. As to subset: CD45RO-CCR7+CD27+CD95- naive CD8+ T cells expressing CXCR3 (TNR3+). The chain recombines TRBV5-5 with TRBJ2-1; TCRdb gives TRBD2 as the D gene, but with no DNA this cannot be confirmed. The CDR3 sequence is CASSNPTSGGAEQFF.